The 4 T cell receptor beta chains given below trace back to one sample, sequenced in a study of blood T cell repertoires in COVID-19. The assay was immunoSEQ multiplex PCR, and TCRdb's table has in-frame clones only and misses some. The sample yields about 130,000 clones, approximately 83% seen once. Sequenced input: peripheral blood. The origin of the receptors is a woman in her forties or fifties who had recovered from COVID-19.

J is TRBJ1-3 and V is TRBV5-1, with a weak D call TRBD1 (6 bases). Germline assignment: CDR1 SGHRS and CDR2 YFSETQ. There are 14 residues in the CDR3. Trimming stripped 0 bases from V and 4 bases from J, with 8 bases between. The CDR3 coding sequence is TGCGCCAGCAGCTTGGCAGGGGACGGAAACACCATATATTTT. Translation gives CASSLAGDGNTIYF.

This clone occurred a few times. This chain joins TRBV4-3 and TRBJ1-1; D not certain. V was clipped by 4 bases and J by 6 bases, with 18 bases between them. Per germline, CDR1 LGHNA and CDR2 YSLEER. The CDR3 has 15 amino acids. The CDR3: CASSLRAEGRAEAFF. CDR3 in DNA: TGCGCCAGCAGCCTCCGCGCGGAAGGGAGGGCTGAAGCTTTCTTT.

V is TRBV5-1 and J is TRBJ1-6, with 9 bases lining up with TRBD1. CDR1 SGHRS and CDR2 YFSETQ come from the germline V gene. The CDR3 totals 14 residues. V was pared by 0 bases and J by 10 bases, with 2 bases of the junction left unmatched. The CDR3 protein is CASSLVGQGSPLHF. The CDR3 DNA follows: TGCGCCAGCAGCTTGGTGGGACAGGGATCACCCCTCCACTTT.

The J gene is TRBJ1-5, the V gene TRBV6-5, with 8 bases that match TRBD1. This CDR3 region has 14 residues. Unmatched junction bases numbered 5, after V lost 5 bases and J lost 5 bases. In germline, CDR1 is MNHEY, CDR2 SVGAGI. The CDR3 reads CASSLRQGHQPQHF. The CDR3 DNA reads as TGTGCCAGCAGTCTAAGACAGGGGCATCAGCCCCAGCATTTT.